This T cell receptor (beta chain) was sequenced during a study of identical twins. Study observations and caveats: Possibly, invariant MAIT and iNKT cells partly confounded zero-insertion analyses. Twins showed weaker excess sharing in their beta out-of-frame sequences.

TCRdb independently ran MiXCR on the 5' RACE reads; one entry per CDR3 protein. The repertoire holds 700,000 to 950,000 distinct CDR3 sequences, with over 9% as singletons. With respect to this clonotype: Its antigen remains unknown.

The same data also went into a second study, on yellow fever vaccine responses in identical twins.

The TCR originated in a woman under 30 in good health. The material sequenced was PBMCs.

The CDR3 spells CASSLGTSYYEQYF. CDR3 DNA: TGTGCCAGCAGCCTCGGGACTTCTTACTACGAGCAGTACTTC. V is TRBV9 and J is TRBJ2-7; perhaps TRBD2 as D (6 bases). Germline CDR1 SGDLS, CDR2 YYNGEE. V was clipped by 4 bases and J by 3 bases, with 14 bases between them. The CDR3 contains 14 residues.